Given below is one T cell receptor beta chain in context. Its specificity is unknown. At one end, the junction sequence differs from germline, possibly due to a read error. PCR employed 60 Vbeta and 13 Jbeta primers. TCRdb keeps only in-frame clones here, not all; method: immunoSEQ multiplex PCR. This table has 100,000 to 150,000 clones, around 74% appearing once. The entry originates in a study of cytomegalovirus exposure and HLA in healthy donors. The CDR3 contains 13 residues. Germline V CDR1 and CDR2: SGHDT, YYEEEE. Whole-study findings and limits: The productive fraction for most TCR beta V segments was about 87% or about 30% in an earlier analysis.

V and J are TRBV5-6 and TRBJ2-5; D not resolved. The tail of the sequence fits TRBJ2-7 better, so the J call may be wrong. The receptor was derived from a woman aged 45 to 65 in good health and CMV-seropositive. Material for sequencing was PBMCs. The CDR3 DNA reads TGTGCTAGCAGCTTGAGTGCTTCCTACGAGCAGTACTTC. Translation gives CASSLSASYEQYF.